This T cell receptor (beta chain) was recorded in a study of T cell responses to AZD1222 COVID-19 vaccine (dated by TCRdb to about 2021). Turning to the overall study: AZD1222 recipients whose second dose came at about 4 weeks and those whose second dose came at about 12 weeks were combined into one group, since spike-specific TCR depth and breadth did not differ between the two schedules. A total of 230 to 250 trial participants underwent TCR sequencing, of whom 207 had received two doses of AZD1222 and about 26 had received two doses of the MenACWY control vaccine. Enrollment into the trials was organized by age into subgroups of 18-55, 56-69 and 70-plus years, and those subgroups contained roughly 140, 27 and 60 TCR-sequenced participants, respectively. The paper as a whole reports these results and caveats: Because no day 14 peak-response samples were available, repertoires were characterized only after the peak T cell response. Only a handful of AZD1222 recipients were SARS-CoV-2 seropositive at baseline, limiting conclusions about previously exposed vaccinees. Most participants were white British and females outnumbered males, and the authors suggested that clonal diversity may have been underestimated. Spike-specific TCR breadth and depth rose significantly after two AZD1222 doses compared with day 0 and with MenACWY recipients. The whole spike protein was spanned by vaccine-associated CD4 TCRs, and dominant responses were seen in regions 160-218 and 743-854. In the small 56-69-year group, the increase in depth fell short of significance, most likely because of low power. Reportedly, close to half of the unique spike-specific TCRs recognized epitopes lying outside the regions that are mutated in the B.1.351 and B.1.1.7 variants.

Explained via the paper, the time point label denotes: baseline before first vaccination. Vaccinee samples were obtained from the UK trials COV001 and COV002, which included a single-blind randomized controlled phase 2/3 trial of AZD1222 (ChAdOx1 nCoV-19) in healthy adults. For TCRbeta chain sequencing, PBMC samples were collected from trial participants at day 0 and at day 28 after the second dose. Details on this clone: Its antigen is currently not known. The input lacks base qualities; no much larger clone sits a single base away.

The CDR3 regions of human TCRbeta chains were analyzed by immunosequencing. Per the original workflow: Repertoire TCRs were checked for matches against a reference library of SARS-CoV-2-specific TCRs that had been generated using the MIRA antigen-specificity platform. Breadth was defined as the fraction of unique TCRs that were SARS-CoV-2-associated, and depth was defined as the fraction of total T cells that were SARS-CoV-2-associated. Using the MIRA data, each spike-specific TCR was mapped to the spike region that the TCR reacts to and placed in a CD4 or CD8 class. Log10-transformed breadth and depth values were compared by one-way ANOVA with Sidak's multiple comparisons tests. TCRdb's version of the immuneACCESS table is confined to in-frame rearrangements and falls short of the full clone set. An unresolved V gene accounts for under half of the shortfall where checked; the remainder is of unknown origin. The V and J calls and clone size are taken from that table; D and trimming were inferred from the DNA. Across this sample there are 100,000 to 150,000 clones, with approximately 88% seen only once. Of the sample, 4.5% to 5% falls within the top ten clones.

Sequences MNHEY (CDR1) and SVGEGT (CDR2) are obtained from the germline V gene. Trimming costs V 2 bases and J 0 bases, and their ends lie 6 bases apart. The CDR3 measures 14 amino acids from cysteine to phenylalanine. Solely the CDR3 DNA is kept, with 42 bases framed from the first base. This TCR came from an adult in good health. Specimen: peripheral blood, collected on day 0 of AZD1222 vaccination. The chain is encoded by TRBV6-2 or TRBV6-3 joined to TRBJ2-3, with the D gene not confidently named. The CDR3 region: CASSYPDSTDTQYF. The DNA sequence is TGTGCCAGCAGTTACCCGGACAGCACAGATACGCAGTATTTT.